The 2 T cell receptor beta chains listed next were all sequenced from one sample in a study of blood T cell repertoires in COVID-19. The data were produced by immunoSEQ multiplex PCR, yet TCRdb's version contains in-frame clones alone and is incomplete. The sample has more than 350,000 clones, about 89% seen once. Sequencing was performed on peripheral blood. These receptors all come from a woman in her twenties or thirties with COVID-19, enrolled during active disease.

For the CDR3, the DNA is TGCGCCAGCAGCTTGGGAGATGGGAACAGGAACCCCTATGGCTACACCTTC. As protein: CASSLGDGNRNPYGYTF. The chain combines TRBV5-1 with TRBJ1-2; D possibly corresponds to TRBD1 (5 bases). CDR1 is SGHRS and CDR2 is YFSETQ in the germline V gene. The CDR3 runs 17 residues. V was clipped by 0 bases and J by 4 bases, with 19 bases between them.

Remarks on this clone: At one of its ends the junction is not consistent with the germline gene, which may arise from a read error. The chain recombines TRBV9 with TRBJ2-1; 7 bases are a match to TRBD1. The CDR3 spans 13 residues. Germline values: CDR1 SGDLS, CDR2 YYNGEE. The DNA for the CDR3 is TGTGCCAGCAGCGTAGGGGACAGCTACAATAGGGTCTTC. Translating gives CASSVGDSYNRVF.